These 2 T cell receptor beta chains share one sample of origin, sequenced in a study of cytomegalovirus exposure and HLA in healthy donors. The PCR used 60 Vbeta and 13 Jbeta primers. The repertoire was sequenced with immunoSEQ multiplex PCR; TCRdb's copy has only in-frame clones and lacks some. The table has under 200,000 clones, 60% to 85% seen once; the top ten hold around 2.1%. Sequenced material: PBMCs. These receptors were taken from a man over 45 in good health and CMV-seropositive.

This clone was found once. The chain combines TRBV7-9 with TRBJ2-3; 7 positions match TRBD1. Per germline, CDR1 SEHNR and CDR2 FQNEAQ (reference sequence). The CDR3 contains 16 residues. The V gene end was trimmed by 5 bases and the J gene end by 3 bases; junction bases not matched to a gene: 11. CDR3 amino acids: CASSLIQGWGTDTQYF. The CDR3 DNA sequence: TGTGCCAGCAGCCTGATACAGGGGTGGGGTACAGATACGCAGTATTTT.

Regarding this clone: The sample contains more than one DNA sequence encoding this CDR3. CDR3 nucleotides: TGTGCCAGCAGTTACTCTCTGGCCGGCGGGTACAATGAGCAGTTCTTC. Amino acids: CASSYSLAGGYNEQFF. The V gene is TRBV6-5, the J gene TRBJ2-1, with a weak D call TRBD2 (5 bases). The CDR3 contains 16 residues. Trimming pared 0 bases from V and 4 bases from J, leaving 13 bases between. Germline V lookup: CDR1 MNHEY, CDR2 SVGAGI.